The clone carrying this TCR beta chain was seen just once. Antigen: not known. The entry originates in a study of cytomegalovirus exposure and HLA in healthy donors. With 60 Vbeta and 13 Jbeta primers, the PCR was carried out. Libraries were prepared by immunoSEQ multiplex PCR; TCRdb keeps only in-frame clonotypes and omits some of them. The repertoire consists of fewer than 200,000 clones, with around 80% occurring once and the leading ten covering 0.65% to 0.75%. Findings and limits, study-wide: Associated with cytomegalovirus, according to the listing, were fewer than 200 TCR beta chains.

The ends were cut back, 4 bases at V and 4 bases at J, with 13 bases in the middle. The length of the CDR3 is 14 residues. The germline V gene encodes CDR1 SGHTA and CDR2 FQGTGA. This receptor was obtained from a woman between 40 and 50 years old in good health and CMV-seronegative. The sample comprised PBMCs. This chain links TRBV7-3 with TRBJ2-5, with D possibly being TRBD1 (6 bases). The CDR3 DNA reads TGTGCCAGCAGCTCCTCGGGGACATTAGAGACCCAGTACTTC. Translating it yields CASSSSGTLETQYF. The variable domain in full, completed from reference TRBV7-3 and TRBJ2-5, reads GAGVSQTPSNKVTEKGKYVELRCDPISGHTALYWYRQSLGQGPEFLIYFQGTGAADDSGLPNDRFFAVRPEGSVSTLKIQRTERGDSAVYLCASSSSGTLETQYFGPGTRLLVL.